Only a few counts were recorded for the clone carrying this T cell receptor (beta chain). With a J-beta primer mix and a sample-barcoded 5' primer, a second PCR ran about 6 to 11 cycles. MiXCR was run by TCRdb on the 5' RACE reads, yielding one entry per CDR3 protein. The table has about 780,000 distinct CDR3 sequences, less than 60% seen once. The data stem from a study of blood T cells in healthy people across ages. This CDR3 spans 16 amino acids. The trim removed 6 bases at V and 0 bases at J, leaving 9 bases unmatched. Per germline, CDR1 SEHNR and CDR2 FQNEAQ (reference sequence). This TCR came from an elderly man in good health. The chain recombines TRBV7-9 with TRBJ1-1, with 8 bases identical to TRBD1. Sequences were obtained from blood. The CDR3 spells CASSSSGQGMNTEAFF. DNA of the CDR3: TGTGCCAGCAGTTCATCAGGACAGGGAATGAACACTGAAGCTTTCTTT.